These T cell receptor beta chains were read from a single sample in a study of early T cells in non-severe SARS-CoV-2 infection. TCRdb ran MiXCR on the 5' RACE reads and lists one entry per CDR3 protein. The sample records about 26,000 distinct CDR3 sequences, about 4% being singletons. Sequencing was performed on whole blood. These receptors originate from an adult who was a healthcare worker with PCR-confirmed SARS-CoV-2 infection or an uninfected control (not recorded which). The CDR3 runs from the conserved cysteine through the conserved F or W. A D gene is named only where the DNA matches it firmly. Some rows mark clone size as missing; the rest say once, few, many or name a class of expanded clone.

v_gene: TRBV7-2
abundance: many
d_gene: .
j_gene: TRBJ2-5
CDR3aa: CASSLALRQETQYF
CDR3nt: TGTGCCAGCAGCTTAGCGTTACGCCAAGAGACCCAGTACTTC

v_gene: TRBV29-1
abundance: few
d_gene: .
j_gene: TRBJ2-1
CDR3aa: CSVGGLGGNEQFF
CDR3nt: TGCAGCGTGGGGGGCCTCGGTGGTAATGAGCAGTTCTTC

v_gene: TRBV2
abundance: many
d_gene: .
j_gene: TRBJ2-5
CDR3aa: CASSSRGYQETQYF
CDR3nt: TGTGCCAGCAGTTCCCGGGGCTACCAAGAGACCCAGTACTTC

v_gene: TRBV28
abundance: many
d_gene: .
j_gene: TRBJ1-2
CDR3aa: CATGGRESHGYTF
CDR3nt: TGTGCCACGGGGGGCAGGGAAAGCCATGGCTACACCTTC

v_gene: TRBV4-1
abundance: many
d_gene: .
j_gene: TRBJ1-2
CDR3aa: CASSQAEGAGNYGYTF
CDR3nt: TGCGCCAGCAGCCAAGCGGAAGGAGCTGGGAACTATGGCTACACCTTC

v_gene: TRBV6-5
abundance: many
d_gene: TRBD1
j_gene: TRBJ1-2
CDR3aa: CASSTGQGLIYGYTF
CDR3nt: TGTGCCAGCAGTACCGGACAGGGACTTATCTATGGCTACACCTTC

v_gene: TRBV12-3/TRBV12-4
abundance: many
d_gene: TRBD1
j_gene: TRBJ1-1
CDR3aa: CASSLKGATEAFF
CDR3nt: TGTGCCAGCAGTTTAAAGGGGGCCACTGAAGCTTTCTTT

v_gene: TRBV19
abundance: few
d_gene: .
j_gene: TRBJ2-2
CDR3aa: CAIFKWNTGELFF
CDR3nt: TGTGCCATCTTTAAATGGAACACCGGGGAGCTGTTTTTT

v_gene: TRBV5-4
abundance: many
d_gene: .
j_gene: TRBJ1-2
CDR3aa: CASSPTGANYGYTF
CDR3nt: TGTGCCAGCAGCCCGACGGGAGCTAACTATGGCTACACCTTC

v_gene: TRBV20-1
abundance: .
d_gene: .
j_gene: TRBJ1-5
CDR3aa: CSARGTFSNQPQHF
CDR3nt: TGCAGTGCTAGAGGGACATTTAGCAATCAGCCCCAGCATTTT

v_gene: TRBV3-1
abundance: many
d_gene: .
j_gene: TRBJ2-2
CDR3aa: CASSQVEPEGDPKGYTGELFF
CDR3nt: TGTGCCAGCAGCCAAGTGGAGCCAGAAGGGGACCCAAAAGGGTATACCGGGGAGCTGTTTTTT

v_gene: TRBV19
abundance: many
d_gene: TRBD1
j_gene: TRBJ1-2
CDR3aa: CASSRQGTNYGYTF
CDR3nt: TGTGCCAGTAGCCGACAGGGGACTAACTATGGCTACACCTTC

v_gene: TRBV6-6
abundance: few
d_gene: TRBD2
j_gene: TRBJ2-7
CDR3aa: CASSPGGSGEQYF
CDR3nt: TGTGCCAGCAGTCCCGGCGGGAGTGGCGAGCAGTACTTC

v_gene: TRBV27
abundance: many
d_gene: .
j_gene: TRBJ2-7
CDR3aa: CASSLEAGRRHIFF
CDR3nt: TGTGCCAGCAGTTTAGAGGCGGGCCGCCGACATATTTTCTTC

v_gene: TRBV6-5
abundance: few
d_gene: .
j_gene: TRBJ2-1
CDR3aa: CASSYGGVGAGHNEQFF
CDR3nt: TGTGCCAGCAGTTACGGCGGGGTCGGTGCGGGACACAATGAGCAGTTCTTC

v_gene: TRBV10-3
abundance: many
d_gene: TRBD2
j_gene: TRBJ2-1
CDR3aa: CAIGLAGGNEQFF
CDR3nt: TGTGCCATCGGACTAGCGGGAGGAAATGAGCAGTTCTTC

v_gene: TRBV2
abundance: .
d_gene: TRBD2
j_gene: TRBJ2-7
CDR3aa: CASSEASSGRYEQYF
CDR3nt: TGTGCCAGCAGTGAAGCTTCTAGCGGGAGGTACGAGCAGTACTTC

v_gene: TRBV7-2
abundance: many
d_gene: .
j_gene: TRBJ2-1
CDR3aa: CASSRDVSSYNEQFF
CDR3nt: TGTGCCAGCAGCAGAGACGTAAGCTCCTACAATGAGCAGTTCTTC

v_gene: TRBV20-1
abundance: few
d_gene: TRBD2
j_gene: TRBJ2-2
CDR3aa: CSARDLSEREGIGELFF
CDR3nt: TGCAGTGCTAGAGATTTAAGCGAGCGGGAGGGTATCGGGGAGCTGTTTTTT